The 15 T cell receptor beta chains presented below share a single source sample, sequenced in a study of OX40 agonist ivuxolimab in advanced cancers. Assay: immunoSEQ multiplex PCR; the TCRdb copy retains only in-frame clones and omits some. The top ten hold 0.95% to 1.4% of the sample, which has more than 100,000 clones, around nine tenths seen once. This sample comprised CD4+ or CD8+ T cells sorted from blood, obtained in a trial of the OX40 agonist ivuxolimab. These receptors came from an adult with an advanced solid tumor such as melanoma, head and neck, liver or kidney cancer.

This clone showed up just a few times. The chain carries TRBV11-3 and TRBJ2-1, with D perhaps being TRBD1 or TRBD2 (5 bases each). The CDR3 contains 14 residues. Per germline, CDR1 SGHNT and CDR2 YENEEA. The V end was cut by 4 bases, the J end by 12 bases, with 19 bases between. In DNA, the CDR3 is TGTGCCAGCAGCTCCCTGCTCTCTAGAGGGGTGCAGTTCTTC. This gives the protein CASSSLLSRGVQFF.

The chain employs TRBV21-1 and TRBJ1-3; TRBD1, the table's D call, was not compared with the DNA. TRBV21-1 is given as a pseudogene. This CDR3 contains 16 residues. The CDR3 region is CASSKNGQNSGNTIYF. In DNA, the CDR3 is TGTGCCAGCAGCAAAAATGGGCAGAACTCTGGAAACACCATATATTTT.

In its sample, this clone was seen a few times. The DNA for the CDR3 is TGTGCCAGCAGCTTGGACAGGGAAGGTATAAAGTACTTC. It yields the protein CASSLDREGIKYF. The chain links TRBV5-6 to TRBJ2-7; tentative D call: TRBD1 (6 bases). Germline V gives CDR1 SGHDT, CDR2 YYEEEE. The CDR3 contains 13 residues. V lost 0 bases, J lost 11 bases, and 15 bases lay in between.

In this sample, this clone turned up a few times. The chain links TRBV19 to TRBJ2-6; possible D gene TRBD1, 5 bases. Per the germline V gene, CDR1 is LNHDA and CDR2 is SQIVND (reference sequence). V lost 4 bases and J lost 0, with 7 bases in between. The CDR3 sequence is 15 residues long. CDR3: CASSRQPSGANVLTF. The CDR3 DNA reads TGTGCCAGTAGTAGACAGCCCTCTGGGGCCAACGTCCTGACTTTC.

This clone has just one count. This chain links TRBV28 with TRBJ2-1, with TRBD2 identical over 8 bases. From germline, CDR1 is MDHEN and CDR2 SYDVKM. V trimming: 7 bases; J trimming: 5 bases; junction bases outside the gene matches: 10. This CDR3 is built from 15 residues. The CDR3 DNA is TGTGCCAGCATCCCCGGGGGGGCGACAAACAATGAGCAGTTCTTC. Its translation: CASIPGGATNNEQFF.

V gene TRBV30 combines with J gene TRBJ2-7; 10 bases map to TRBD2. The CDR3 extends over 13 amino acids. Germline V gene lookup returns CDR1 GTSNPN and CDR2 SVGIG (reference sequence). Germline trimming cut 3 bases from V and 4 bases from J; bases unmatched to any gene: 3. CDR3 sequence: CAWRAGGLYEQYF. CDR3 in DNA: TGTGCCTGGAGAGCGGGAGGGCTGTACGAGCAGTACTTC.

The chain joins TRBV19 to TRBJ2-7; no clear D. There are 14 residues in the CDR3. Germline assignment: CDR1 LNHDA and CDR2 SQIVND (reference sequence). Trimming took off 8 bases at V and 1 base at J, with 15 bases between the two ends. In nucleotides, the CDR3 is TGTGCCAGTCATCCAAGAGGTCGATCCTACGAGCAGTACTTC. Translated: CASHPRGRSYEQYF.

This clone was seen once. The chain links TRBV4-1 to TRBJ1-6; maybe TRBD1 (5 bases). The CDR3 sequence is 14 residues long. V lost 1 base to trimming and J lost 7 bases, with 8 bases between them. Germline loops: CDR1 MGHRA, CDR2 YSYEKL. The CDR3 spells CASSQGDGNSPLHF. The CDR3, as DNA: TGCGCCAGCAGCCAAGGGGACGGGAATTCACCCCTCCACTTT.

This rearrangement joins TRBV18 to TRBJ2-7, with a weak D call TRBD2 (6 bases). V lost 4 bases, J lost 4 bases, and 8 bases lay in between. The CDR3 is made up of 12 amino acids. Germline-derived CDR1 and CDR2 are KGHSH and LQKENI. CDR3 sequence: CASSLGGYEQYF. Written as DNA, the CDR3 is TGTGCCAGCTCACTCGGGGGTTACGAGCAGTACTTC.

The chain recombines TRBV28 with TRBJ2-5; 7 bases agree with TRBD1. The J call may be faulty, since TRBJ2-7 better matches the DNA end. The CDR3 has 15 residues. CDR1 is MDHEN, CDR2 SYDVKM, per germline. The CDR3 DNA reads as TGTGCCAGCAGTTCCCAGGGGGTTCGGTCCTACGAGCAGTACTTC. Its protein is CASSSQGVRSYEQYF.

The gene calls are TRBV5-1 and TRBJ2-5; perhaps D is TRBD1 or TRBD2 (6 bases each). Germline values: CDR1 SGHRS, CDR2 YFSETQ. The CDR3 consists of 17 residues. V was cut by 4 bases and J by 4 bases, with 23 bases left in between. CDR3 nucleotide sequence: TGCGCCAGCAGCCCCTTAGGGGGGAGGAGTATTGGAGAGACCCAGTACTTC. Encoded protein: CASSPLGGRSIGETQYF.

The rearrangement uses TRBV5-5 and TRBJ2-2; no reliable D call. V lost 3 bases and J 1 base, leaving 7 bases between the germline ends. Per germline, CDR1 SGHKS and CDR2 YYEKEE (reference sequence). This CDR3 has 14 residues. The CDR3 bases are TGTGCCAGCAGCTCTCTTCTGAACACCGGGGAGCTGTTTTTT. Translation gives CASSSLLNTGELFF.

The chain has TRBV25-1 and TRBJ1-2; 9 positions agree with TRBD1. This CDR3 comprises 15 residues. Trimming removed 2 bases from V and 3 bases from J; junction bases left unmatched: 4. Per the germline V gene, CDR1 is MGHDK and CDR2 is SYGVNS. CDR3 bases: TGTGCCAGCAGTGAAACCAGGACAGGGGACTATGGCTACACCTTC. Translating gives CASSETRTGDYGYTF.

The CDR3 sequence: CASRPSRRVRYGYTF. CDR3 in DNA: TGCGCCAGCAGGCCATCACGTCGGGTTAGGTATGGCTACACCTTC. The chain is built from TRBV23-1 and TRBJ1-2; D remains ambiguous. TRBV23-1 is treated as an ORF (open reading frame) with a function not yet certain. CDR3 length: 15 residues. V dropped 6 bases and J dropped 5 bases, with 19 bases sitting between them.

The V gene is TRBV27, the J gene TRBJ1-1, with 10 bases lining up with TRBD1. CDR3 length: 14 amino acids. Germline trimming cut 0 bases from V and 11 bases from J; bases unmatched to any gene: 6. In germline, CDR1 is MNHEY, CDR2 SMNVEV (reference sequence). The CDR3 spells CASSLSRQGARAFF. The CDR3, as DNA: TGTGCCAGCAGTTTATCGAGACAGGGGGCGAGGGCTTTCTTT.